These 7 T cell receptor beta chains came from one sample sequenced in a study of PD-L1 blockade in urothelial cancer. Some clones are missing from TCRdb's copy, which holds only in-frame ones; the method was immunoSEQ multiplex PCR. The table lists approximately 80,000 clones, roughly 82% of them singletons. The material was PBMCs, obtained around atezolizumab (anti-PD-L1) treatment. Every receptor here comes from a man in his 70s with urothelial cancer.

V is TRBV7-7 and J is TRBJ2-5, with 11 positions matching TRBD2. V gave up 2 bases and J gave up 5 bases; unmatched junction bases: 7. The germline V gene encodes CDR1 SSHAT and CDR2 FNYEAQ (reference sequence). The CDR3 consists of 16 residues. The CDR3 coding sequence is TGTGCCAGCAGCTTAAACCTAGCGGGGGGAAGGGAGACCCAGTACTTC. Translating gives CASSLNLAGGRETQYF.

The rearrangement uses TRBV19 and TRBJ2-5, with D perhaps matching TRBD1 (5 bases). The CDR3 contains 14 residues. Trimming took off 4 bases at V and 0 bases at J, with 9 bases between the two ends. Germline V CDR1 and CDR2: LNHDA, SQIVND (reference sequence). The DNA of the CDR3 is TGTGCCAGTAGTAAAGACAGATACCAAGAGACCCAGTACTTC. Its translation is CASSKDRYQETQYF.

The chain has TRBV6-5 and TRBJ1-2; the D is unclear. From germline, CDR1 is MNHEY and CDR2 SVGAGI. Trimming removed 5 bases at V and 11 bases at J, with 12 bases between. The CDR3 spans 11 residues. CDR3 region: CASSERMGYTF. CDR3 DNA: TGTGCCAGCAGTGAGCGGATGGGATACACCTTC.

The chain links TRBV11-2 to TRBJ1-5; possible D gene TRBD1, 6 bases. CDR3 length: 13 amino acids. The ends were cut back, 5 bases at V and 6 bases at J, with 11 bases in the middle. The germline V gene encodes CDR1 SGHAT and CDR2 FQNNGV. The CDR3 here is CASSPDRFQPQHF. CDR3 DNA sequence: TGTGCCAGCAGCCCTGACAGGTTTCAGCCCCAGCATTTT. The full variable domain, rest sourced from reference TRBV11-2 and TRBJ1-5, is EAGVAQSPRYKIIEKRQSVAFWCNPISGHATLYWYQQILGQGPKLLIQFQNNGVVDDSQLPKDRFSAERLKGVDSTLKIQPAKLEDSAVYLCASSPDRFQPQHFGDGTRLSIL.

The chain joins TRBV29-1 to TRBJ2-1; TRBD2 is a possible D gene (6 bases). Trimming removed 5 bases at V and 8 bases at J, with 19 bases between. The germline gives CDR1 SQVTM, CDR2 ANQGSEA. The CDR3 spans 14 residues. The CDR3 DNA is TGCAGCGTTCCCCGCCCGGGGGTTCGGGATGAGCAGTTCTTC. This encodes CSVPRPGVRDEQFF.

The genes are TRBV2 and TRBJ2-2, with D maybe TRBD2 (6 bases). Trimming took off 7 bases at V and 1 base at J, with 10 bases between the two ends. The germline V gene has CDR1 SNHLY and CDR2 FYNNEI. This CDR3 has 14 amino acids. In nucleotides, the CDR3 is TGTGCCAGCAAAGCGGGTGAGAACACCGGGGAGCTGTTTTTT. It encodes CASKAGENTGELFF.

This chain joins TRBV2 and TRBJ2-3, with TRBD1 matching over 10 bases. Germline V gene data show CDR1 as SNHLY and CDR2 as FYNNEI. The CDR3 sequence is 15 residues long. V trimming: 6 bases; J trimming: 0 bases; junction bases outside the gene matches: 3. DNA of the CDR3: TGTGCCAGCAGCGGGACAGGGGTTAGCACAGATACGCAGTATTTT. Its translation: CASSGTGVSTDTQYF.